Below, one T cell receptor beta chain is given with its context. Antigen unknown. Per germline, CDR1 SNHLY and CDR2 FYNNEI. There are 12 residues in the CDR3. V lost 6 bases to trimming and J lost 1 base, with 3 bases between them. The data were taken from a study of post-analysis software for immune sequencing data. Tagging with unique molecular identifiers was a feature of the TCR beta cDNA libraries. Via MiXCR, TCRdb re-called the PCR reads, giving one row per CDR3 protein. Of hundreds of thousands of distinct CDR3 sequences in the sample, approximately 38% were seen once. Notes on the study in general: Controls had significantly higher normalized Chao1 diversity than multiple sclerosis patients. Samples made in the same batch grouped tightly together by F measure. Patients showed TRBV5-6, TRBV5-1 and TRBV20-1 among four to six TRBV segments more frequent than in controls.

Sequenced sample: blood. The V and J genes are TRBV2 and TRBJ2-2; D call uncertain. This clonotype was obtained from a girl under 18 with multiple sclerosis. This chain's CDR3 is CASRQNTGELFF. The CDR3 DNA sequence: TGTGCCAGCAGGCAGAACACCGGGGAGCTGTTTTTT.